The 27 T cell receptor beta chains below were found in one sample sequenced in a study of blood T cells in healthy people across ages. Next came a second PCR, run for roughly 6 to 11 cycles, which used a sample-barcoded 5' primer along with a J-beta primer mix. MiXCR was run by TCRdb on the 5' RACE reads, yielding one entry per CDR3 protein. The sample includes some 850,000 distinct CDR3 sequences, around 24% of them seen just once. This sample also appeared in a second study, on T cells of mothers and their children.

The sample consisted of blood. The receptor source for this set is a boy under 18 in good health.

This clonotype was observed a handful of times. The rearrangement uses TRBV7-2 and TRBJ1-3; D possibly corresponds to TRBD1 (5 bases). The CDR3 runs to 14 residues. V dropped 4 bases and J dropped 4 bases, with 11 bases sitting between them. Germline assignment: CDR1 SGHTA and CDR2 FQGNSA. The CDR3 sequence is CASSSSGIGNTIYF. In DNA, the CDR3 is TGTGCCAGCAGCTCCTCAGGGATCGGAAACACCATATATTTT. Looking up the rest from reference TRBV7-2 and TRBJ1-3 gives the full variable domain: GAGVSQSPSNKVTEKGKDVELRCDPISGHTALYWYRQSLGQGLEFLIYFQGNSAPDKSGLPSDRFSAERTGGSVSTLTIQRTQQEDSAVYLCASSSSGIGNTIYFGEGSWLTVV.

The chain uses TRBV15 and TRBJ2-3, with a tentative D call TRBD1 (5 bases). The CDR3 sequence is 16 residues long. The germline V gene has CDR1 LNHNV and CDR2 YYDKDF (reference sequence). Trimming removed 3 bases at V and 0 bases at J, with 13 bases between. CDR3 bases: TGTGCCACCAGCAGTCACAGGTCTACTAGCACAGATACGCAGTATTTT. As protein: CATSSHRSTSTDTQYF.

The rearrangement links TRBV12-3 or TRBV12-4 to TRBJ2-1, with TRBD1 matching 7 bases. The CDR3 has 15 residues. The V gene end was trimmed by 6 bases and the J gene end by 3 bases; junction bases not matched to a gene: 8. The CDR3 spells CASSPEGAGYNEQFF. The CDR3 DNA follows: TGTGCCAGCAGCCCCGAGGGGGCCGGCTACAATGAGCAGTTCTTC.

The V and J genes are TRBV30 and TRBJ1-4; D is uncertain. Germline V gives CDR1 GTSNPN, CDR2 SVGIG (reference sequence). This CDR3 is built from 12 residues. The ends were cut back, 2 bases at V and 8 bases at J, with 9 bases in the middle. The CDR3 DNA reads as TGTGCCTGGAGTACCCTCCGAGAAAAACTGTTTTTT. Protein: CAWSTLREKLFF.

This clonotype was counted between two and nine times. This chain joins TRBV20-1 and TRBJ1-3, with D perhaps matching TRBD1 (6 bases). V dropped 3 bases and J dropped 4 bases, with 16 bases sitting between them. Germline loops: CDR1 DFQATT, CDR2 SNEGSKA (reference sequence). The CDR3 runs to 15 residues. As DNA, the CDR3 is TGCAGTGCTAGGACCGGGGGGCATATCGGAAACACCATATATTTT. It translates to CSARTGGHIGNTIYF.

The chain carries TRBV5-1 and TRBJ2-2, with a possible D match to TRBD1 (6 bases). The CDR3 has 15 amino acids. Trimming cost V 7 bases and J 2 bases, with 15 bases left between them. Germline values: CDR1 SGHRS, CDR2 YFSETQ. The CDR3 DNA reads as TGCGCCAGCTATACCGGGACACCTAACACCGGGGAGCTGTTTTTT. Protein product: CASYTGTPNTGELFF.

In its sample, this clonotype was seen a few times. CDR3 in amino acids: CASSYSPTDYGYTF. The CDR3 DNA reads TGTGCCAGCAGTTACTCGCCGACAGACTATGGCTACACCTTC. The chain is built from TRBV6-5 and TRBJ1-2; perhaps TRBD1 as D (5 bases). The germline CDR1 and CDR2 sequences are MNHEY and SVGAGI. V gave up 0 bases and J gave up 3 bases, with 8 bases separating them. The CDR3 runs 14 residues.

This clonotype was observed a handful of times. This chain joins TRBV7-2 and TRBJ1-1; D perhaps matches TRBD1 (6 bases). This CDR3 region has 15 residues. CDR1 SGHTA and CDR2 FQGNSA come from the germline V gene. V lost 4 bases and J lost 5, with 17 bases in between. The CDR3 protein is CASSSWGGTSTEAFF. The CDR3 region has the DNA TGTGCCAGCAGCTCCTGGGGGGGGACATCGACTGAAGCTTTCTTT.

The chain couples TRBV27 to TRBJ2-3; D is unclear. The CDR3 is 14 residues long. Trimming shortened V by 6 bases and J by 2 bases, and 12 bases separated the two germline ends. CDR1 and CDR2 (germline): MNHEY, SMNVEV (reference sequence). CDR3 loop: CASSLSSYTDTQYF. Here the CDR3 DNA reads TGTGCCAGCAGCCTGTCATCTTACACAGATACGCAGTATTTT.

This clonotype came up a few times. The chain uses TRBV7-6 and TRBJ2-5; tentatively, D is TRBD1 (7 bases). TRBJ2-7 matches the DNA end more closely, so the J call is doubtful. The germline V gene encodes CDR1 SGHVS and CDR2 FNYEAQ. The CDR3 is made up of 14 amino acids. CDR3 protein: CASSFGTAGYEQYF. CDR3 nucleotides: TGTGCCAGCAGCTTTGGGACAGCGGGCTACGAGCAGTACTTC.

This clonotype was seen a handful of times. The chain employs TRBV20-1 and TRBJ2-7; D not certain. There are 15 residues in the CDR3. Germline CDR1 DFQATT, CDR2 SNEGSKA (reference sequence). V lost 1 base and J 3 bases, leaving 16 bases between the germline ends. Here the CDR3 DNA reads TGCAGTGCTAGAGGGGGAAACATTCCCGACTACGAGCAGTACTTC. Residues: CSARGGNIPDYEQYF.

This clonotype turned up a few times. The rearrangement joins TRBV5-1 to TRBJ2-1, with D hard to call. This CDR3 has 12 amino acids. The germline CDR1 and CDR2 sequences are SGHRS and YFSETQ. V was trimmed by 2 bases and J by 5 bases, leaving 5 bases between them. Here the CDR3 reads CASSLTNNEQFF. In DNA, the CDR3 is TGCGCCAGCAGCTTAACTAACAATGAGCAGTTCTTC.

This clonotype was seen a few times. The rearrangement uses TRBV29-1 and TRBJ2-5; the D gene is possibly TRBD2 (5 bases). The CDR3 length is 11 residues. Germline-derived CDR1 and CDR2 are SQVTM and ANQGSEA. Deletions cut 6 bases from V and 7 bases from J, with 12 bases between. In DNA form, the CDR3 reads TGCAGCGTGGAGGTACTTGGGACCCAGTACTTC. Residues: CSVEVLGTQYF.

The chain has TRBV10-3 and TRBJ2-1; possibly TRBD1 for D (5 bases). V lost 0 bases, J lost 14 bases, and 11 bases lay in between. The CDR3 length is 12 residues. Per the germline V gene, CDR1 is ENHRY and CDR2 is SYGVKD. CDR3 sequence: CAISESSQGEFF. The CDR3 region has the DNA TGTGCCATCAGTGAGTCGTCCCAGGGTGAGTTCTTC.

The rearrangement joins TRBV4-1 to TRBJ1-2; TRBD1 aligns across 9 bases. V shed 0 bases and J 7 bases; nucleotides not matched to a gene: 9. CDR1 MGHRA and CDR2 YSYEKL come from the germline V gene. The CDR3 length is 16 residues. CDR3 sequence: CASSQDGTGGYPGYTF. The DNA of the CDR3 is TGCGCCAGCAGCCAAGATGGAACAGGGGGCTATCCTGGCTACACCTTC.

This chain links TRBV4-1 with TRBJ1-4, with D hard to call. Germline CDR1 reads MGHRA; CDR2 reads YSYEKL. This CDR3 has 14 amino acids. V was pared by 4 bases and J by 4 bases, with 10 bases between. CDR3 nucleotides: TGCGCCAGCAGCCGAGTCATCAGTAATGAAAAACTGTTTTTT. Translation gives CASSRVISNEKLFF.

The rearrangement links TRBV27 to TRBJ1-1; no clear D gene. Germline loops: CDR1 MNHEY, CDR2 SMNVEV (reference sequence). Between the trimmed V and J ends, which lost 5 bases and 0 bases, there was a span of 19 bases. The CDR3 contains 17 residues. Here the CDR3 DNA reads TGTGCCAGCAGTCCTCTGGGGTCAGGAGGCATGAACACTGAAGCTTTCTTT. It yields the protein CASSPLGSGGMNTEAFF.

This clonotype was found a few times. The J gene is TRBJ2-4, the V gene TRBV20-1; 8 bases agree with TRBD1. Germline CDR1 is DFQATT and CDR2 is SNEGSKA (reference sequence). Germline trimming cut 5 bases from V and 3 bases from J; bases unmatched to any gene: 9. The CDR3 is made up of 15 amino acids. The CDR3 nucleotides are TGCAGTGCTGCCCGGACAGGGTCCGGCAAAAACATTCAGTACTTC. This codes for CSAARTGSGKNIQYF.

This clonotype showed up just once. The rearrangement links TRBV9 to TRBJ2-6; 7 positions match TRBD1. The germline CDR1 and CDR2 sequences are SGDLS and YYNGEE. Trimming cost V 0 bases and J 2 bases; bases outside gene matches: 5. The CDR3 length is 17 residues. Here the CDR3 reads CASSVGGGSAGANVLTF. CDR3 DNA: TGTGCCAGCAGCGTAGGAGGGGGCTCAGCTGGGGCCAACGTCCTGACTTTC.

This sequence joins TRBV5-5 and TRBJ2-5, with 10 bases aligning to TRBD1. The V gene's germline CDR1 is SGHKS and CDR2 YYEKEE (reference sequence). The CDR3 loop spans 15 amino acids. J lost 5 bases, V lost 2 bases, and 6 bases had no gene match. CDR3 protein: CASSFEGQGMETQYF. The CDR3 nucleotides read TGTGCCAGCAGCTTTGAGGGACAGGGGATGGAGACCCAGTACTTC. The full variable domain, rest sourced from reference TRBV5-5 and TRBJ2-5, is DAGVTQSPTHLIKTRGQQVTLRCSPISGHKSVSWYQQVLGQGPQFIFQYYEKEERGRGNFPDRFSARQFPNYSSELNVNALLLGDSALYLCASSFEGQGMETQYFGPGTRLLVL.

This rearrangement joins TRBV12-3 or TRBV12-4 to TRBJ2-2; 8 bases fit TRBD1. Trimming cost V 6 bases and J 6 bases; bases outside gene matches: 12. The CDR3 extends over 16 amino acids. CDR3 region: CASSPIPGGGSGELFF. The CDR3, as DNA: TGTGCCAGCAGCCCTATCCCAGGGGGCGGTTCCGGGGAGCTGTTTTTT.

The rearrangement uses TRBV7-8 and TRBJ1-1; 7 bases line up with TRBD1. After removal of 3 bases from V and 0 bases from J, the junction contained 4 bases not matched to a gene. The CDR3 is made up of 15 amino acids. Looked up from germline, CDR1 is SGHVS and CDR2 is FQNEAQ. This CDR3 is CASSFTTGLNTEAFF. In DNA form, the CDR3 reads TGTGCCAGCAGCTTCACGACAGGGTTGAACACTGAAGCTTTCTTT.

This clonotype has only a few counts. The V and J genes are TRBV5-1 and TRBJ2-7, with D maybe TRBD1 (5 bases). Near its end, the DNA agrees better with TRBJ2-5, so the J call may be wrong. The CDR3 is 15 amino acids. CDR1 is SGHRS and CDR2 is YFSETQ in the germline V gene. The CDR3 here is CASSWGPGQGETQYF. The CDR3 DNA follows: TGCGCCAGCAGCTGGGGCCCAGGGCAGGGAGAGACCCAGTACTTC.

This chain links TRBV9 with TRBJ2-5; TRBD1 agrees at 7 bases. With V trimmed by 4 bases and J by 4 bases, 4 bases remained unmatched. The CDR3 has 13 amino acids. Germline CDR1 SGDLS, CDR2 YYNGEE. In DNA form, the CDR3 reads TGTGCCAGCAGCATTAGACAGGGAGAGACCCAGTACTTC. Its translation: CASSIRQGETQYF.

The rearrangement uses TRBV6-1 and TRBJ2-6; 7 nucleotides align to TRBD1. The germline V gene encodes CDR1 MNHNS and CDR2 SASEGT. V was clipped by 5 bases and J by 1 base; unmatched bases: 8. This CDR3 spans 17 amino acids. Here the CDR3 DNA reads TGTGCCAGCAGTATGTACGGGACAGCTTCTGGGGCCAACGTCCTGACTTTC. It specifies CASSMYGTASGANVLTF.

The chain is built from TRBV7-2 and TRBJ2-1, with TRBD2 matching 13 bases. Looked up from germline, CDR1 is SGHTA and CDR2 is FQGNSA. CDR3 length equals 14 residues. V was clipped by 4 bases and J by 8 bases; unmatched bases: 2. The CDR3 DNA reads TGTGCCAGCAGCTCACTAGCGGGGGGGCATGAGCAGTTCTTC. Residues: CASSSLAGGHEQFF.

This clonotype was counted at least ten times. J is TRBJ2-5 and V is TRBV7-9; TRBD2 matches 8 bases. Germline loops: CDR1 SEHNR, CDR2 FQNEAQ (reference sequence). The CDR3 runs 16 residues. V was pared by 5 bases and J by 4 bases, with 12 bases of the junction left unmatched. This CDR3 reads CASSPPLAVRGETQYF. CDR3 in DNA: TGTGCCAGCAGCCCCCCACTAGCGGTCCGAGGAGAGACCCAGTACTTC.